The 2 T cell receptor beta chains given below trace back to one sample, sequenced in a study of blood T cell repertoires in COVID-19. Profiled with immunoSEQ multiplex PCR; TCRdb holds only in-frame clones, not every one. The data show some 180,000 clones, with around 83% seen just once and roughly 13% held by the top ten. The specimen was peripheral blood. These receptors all stem from a human donor in a cohort sampled during active COVID-19.

This chain uses TRBV19 with TRBJ1-5; 8 nucleotides align to TRBD1. CDR1 is LNHDA, CDR2 SQIVND, per germline (reference sequence). The CDR3 loop spans 14 amino acids. V trimming: 8 bases; J trimming: 5 bases; junction bases outside the gene matches: 8. This CDR3 reads CASSSDRVDQPQHF. As DNA, the CDR3 is TGTGCCAGTTCCTCGGACAGGGTGGATCAGCCCCAGCATTTT.

The chain links TRBV29-1 to TRBJ2-7; D gene ambiguous. The V gene's germline CDR1 is SQVTM and CDR2 ANQGSEA. Trimming took 4 bases from V and 2 from J, leaving 6 bases between them. The CDR3 runs 11 residues. The CDR3 loop is CSVVAAYEQYF. The CDR3 DNA sequence: TGCAGCGTTGTGGCTGCCTACGAGCAGTACTTC.